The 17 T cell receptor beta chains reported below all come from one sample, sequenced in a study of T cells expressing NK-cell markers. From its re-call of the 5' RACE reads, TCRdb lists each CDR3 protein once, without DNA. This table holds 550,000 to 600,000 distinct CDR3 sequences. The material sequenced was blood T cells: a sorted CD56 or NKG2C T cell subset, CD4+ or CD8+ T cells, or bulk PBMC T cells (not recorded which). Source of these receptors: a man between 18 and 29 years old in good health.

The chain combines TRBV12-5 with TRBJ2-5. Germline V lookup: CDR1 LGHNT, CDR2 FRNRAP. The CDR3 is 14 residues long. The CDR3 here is CASGFSHTQETQYF.

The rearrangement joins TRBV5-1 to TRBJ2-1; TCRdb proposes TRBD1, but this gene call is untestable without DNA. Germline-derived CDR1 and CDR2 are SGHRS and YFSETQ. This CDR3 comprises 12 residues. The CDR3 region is CASSSGQVKQFF.

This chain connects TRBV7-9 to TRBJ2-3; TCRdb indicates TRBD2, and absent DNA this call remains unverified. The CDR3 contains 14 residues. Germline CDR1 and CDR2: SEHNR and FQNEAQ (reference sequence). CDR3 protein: CAGPEGLAGDTQYF.

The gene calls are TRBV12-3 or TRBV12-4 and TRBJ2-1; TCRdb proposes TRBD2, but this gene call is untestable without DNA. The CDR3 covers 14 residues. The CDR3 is CASSLAFLAVEQFF.

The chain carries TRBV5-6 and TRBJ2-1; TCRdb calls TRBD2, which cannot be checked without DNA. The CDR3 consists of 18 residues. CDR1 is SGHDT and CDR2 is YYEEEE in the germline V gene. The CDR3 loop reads CASSSRTSGRAARNEQFF.

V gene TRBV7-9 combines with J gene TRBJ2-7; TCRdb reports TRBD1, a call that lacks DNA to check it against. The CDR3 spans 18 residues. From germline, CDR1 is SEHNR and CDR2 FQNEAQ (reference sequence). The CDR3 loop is CASSRVPGQGLGFYEQYF.

The CDR3 sequence is CASSFESISGNEQFF. The chain couples TRBV7-2 to TRBJ2-1; TCRdb's D call, TRBD2, is unchecked because there is no DNA. This CDR3 has 15 amino acids. CDR1 SGHTA and CDR2 FQGNSA come from the germline V gene.

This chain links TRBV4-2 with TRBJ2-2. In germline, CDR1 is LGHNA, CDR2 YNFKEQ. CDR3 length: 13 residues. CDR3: CASSHIDTGELFF.

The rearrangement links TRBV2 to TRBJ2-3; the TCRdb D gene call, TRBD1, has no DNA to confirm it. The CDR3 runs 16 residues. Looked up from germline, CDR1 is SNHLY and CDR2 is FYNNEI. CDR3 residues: CASSVDGGALTDTQYF.

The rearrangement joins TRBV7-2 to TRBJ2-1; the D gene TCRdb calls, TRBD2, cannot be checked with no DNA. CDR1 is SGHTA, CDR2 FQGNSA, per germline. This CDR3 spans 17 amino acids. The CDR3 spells CASSLGTSGRADNEQFF.

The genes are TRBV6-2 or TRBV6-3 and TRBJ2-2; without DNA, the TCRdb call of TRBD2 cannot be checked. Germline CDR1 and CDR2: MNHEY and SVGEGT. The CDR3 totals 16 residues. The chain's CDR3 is CASSSGLAGNTGELFF.

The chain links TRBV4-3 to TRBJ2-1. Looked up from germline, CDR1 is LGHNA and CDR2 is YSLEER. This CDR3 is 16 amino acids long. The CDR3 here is CASSQGVGSSYNEQFF.

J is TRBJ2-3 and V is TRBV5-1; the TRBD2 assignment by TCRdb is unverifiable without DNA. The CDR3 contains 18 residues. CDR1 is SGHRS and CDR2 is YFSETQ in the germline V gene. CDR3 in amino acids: CASSLEVAGGPNADTQYF.

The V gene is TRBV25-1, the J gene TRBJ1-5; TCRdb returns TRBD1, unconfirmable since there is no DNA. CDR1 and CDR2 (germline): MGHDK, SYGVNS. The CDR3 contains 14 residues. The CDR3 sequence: CASSGTGYNQPQHF. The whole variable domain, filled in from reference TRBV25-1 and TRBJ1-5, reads EADIYQTPRYLVIGTGKKITLECSQTMGHDKMYWYQQDPGMELHLIHYSYGVNSTEKGDLSSESTVSRIRTEHFPLTLESARPSHTSQYLCASSGTGYNQPQHFGDGTRLSIL.

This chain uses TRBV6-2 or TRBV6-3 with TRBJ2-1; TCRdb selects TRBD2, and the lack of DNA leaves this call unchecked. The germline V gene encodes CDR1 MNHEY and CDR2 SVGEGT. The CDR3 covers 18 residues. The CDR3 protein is CASSYLRRTSYYYNEQFF.

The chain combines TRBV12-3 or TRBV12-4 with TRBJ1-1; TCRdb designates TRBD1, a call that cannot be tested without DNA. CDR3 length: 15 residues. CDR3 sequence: CASSQTGFENTEAFF.

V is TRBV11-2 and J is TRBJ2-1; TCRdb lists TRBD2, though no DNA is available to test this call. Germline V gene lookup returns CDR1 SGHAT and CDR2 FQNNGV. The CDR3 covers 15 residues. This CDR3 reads CASSPAARRFPEQFF.